The 14 T cell receptor beta chains in this list originate from one sample, sequenced in a study of blood T cell repertoires in COVID-19. Here immunoSEQ multiplex PCR was the method, and the copy in TCRdb shows in-frame clones only, minus some. The repertoire has 100,000 to 150,000 clones, 70% to 90% of them found once; the top ten carry about 2%. Sequencing was performed on peripheral blood. These receptors originate from a man aged 65-85 years with active COVID-19.

To note about this clone: This sample includes further DNA sequences coding for the same CDR3. The CDR3 sequence is CASSLSGGYEQYF. CDR3 bases: TGTGCCAGCAGCTTAAGTGGCGGCTACGAGCAGTACTTC. V gene TRBV7-9 combines with J gene TRBJ2-7; D is unresolved. The CDR3 is 13 residues long. Germline V CDR1 and CDR2: SEHNR, FQNEAQ (reference sequence). The ends were cut back, 2 bases at V and 3 bases at J, with 8 bases in the middle.

The rearrangement joins TRBV9 to TRBJ2-1; tentative D call: TRBD2 (5 bases). CDR3 size: 14 residues. CDR1 is SGDLS, CDR2 YYNGEE, per germline. V lost 2 bases to trimming and J lost 6 bases, with 12 bases between them. The CDR3 region has the DNA TGTGCCAGCAGCGTGAGCACGGGGAGCAATGAGCAGTTCTTC. This codes for CASSVSTGSNEQFF.

This rearrangement joins TRBV28 to TRBJ1-1; D unclear. This CDR3 has 13 amino acids. CDR1 and CDR2 from the germline V gene are MDHEN and SYDVKM. Trimming took 3 bases from V and 1 from J, leaving 6 bases between them. The chain's CDR3 is CASSFGGNTEAFF. In DNA form, the CDR3 reads TGTGCCAGCAGTTTCGGCGGGAACACTGAAGCTTTCTTT.

This sequence joins TRBV7-2 and TRBJ2-3, with TRBD2 identical over 13 bases. Germline loops: CDR1 SGHTA, CDR2 FQGNSA. After removal of 5 bases from V and 1 base from J, the junction contained 9 bases not matched to a gene. The CDR3 consists of 18 residues. The CDR3 region is CASSVSGTSGTRTDTQYF. The CDR3 coding sequence is TGTGCCAGCAGCGTCTCCGGGACTAGCGGGACCCGCACAGATACGCAGTATTTT.

This clone was seen only once. The V gene is TRBV30, the J gene TRBJ1-2; 7 positions match TRBD1. V dropped 6 bases and J dropped 0; count of bases not matched to a gene: 4. There are 13 residues in the CDR3. The germline CDR1 and CDR2 sequences are GTSNPN and SVGIG (reference sequence). The CDR3 reads CACWDSTNYGYTF. The CDR3 DNA follows: TGTGCCTGCTGGGACAGTACTAACTATGGCTACACCTTC.

This clone appeared a few times. This chain uses TRBV12-2 with TRBJ1-1. TRBV12-2 is a recognized pseudogene. CDR3 size: 16 residues. The CDR3 DNA sequence: TGTGCAAGTCGCTTTAAAGGGACTCCCAGGGACACTGAAGCTTTCTTT. As protein: CASRFKGTPRDTEAFF.

The chain has TRBV9 and TRBJ2-3, with 13 bases identical to TRBD2. CDR3 length: 15 amino acids. The V gene's germline CDR1 is SGDLS and CDR2 YYNGEE. V trimming: 3 bases; J trimming: 8 bases; junction bases outside the gene matches: 6. This CDR3 is CASSAGLAGAGTQYF. CDR3 coding DNA: TGTGCCAGCAGCGCAGGACTAGCGGGAGCGGGTACGCAGTATTTT.

The V and J genes are TRBV6-5 and TRBJ2-7, with 8 bases lining up with TRBD2. CDR3 size: 15 residues. Germline CDR1 is MNHEY and CDR2 is SVGAGI. V was clipped by 5 bases and J by 4 bases; unmatched bases: 10. CDR3 in DNA: TGTGCCAGCAGTACATCGGAGCGGGGGTGGTACGAGCAGTACTTC. Its protein is CASSTSERGWYEQYF.

The V call is TRBV28, the J call TRBJ2-7; TRBD2 is a possible D gene (6 bases). The germline V gene has CDR1 MDHEN and CDR2 SYDVKM. CDR3 length: 14 residues. V dropped 3 bases and J dropped 3 bases, with 12 bases sitting between them. CDR3 residues: CASSFSRDFYEQYF. CDR3 sequence (DNA): TGTGCCAGCAGTTTCTCGCGGGACTTCTACGAGCAGTACTTC.

This clone was found once. This chain uses TRBV5-1 with TRBJ2-7; D gene unclear. This CDR3 spans 13 amino acids. Germline V CDR1 and CDR2: SGHRS, YFSETQ. The V gene lost 2 bases and the J gene lost 0 bases, with 6 bases spanning the gap. The CDR3: CASSLQSSYEQYF. CDR3 nucleotide sequence: TGCGCCAGCAGCTTACAGTCCTCCTACGAGCAGTACTTC.

This clone was seen more than once but under ten times. The chain has TRBV6-1 and TRBJ2-5, with 8 bases lining up with TRBD1. With V trimmed by 2 bases and J by 7 bases, 6 bases remained unmatched. Germline V CDR1 and CDR2: MNHNS, SASEGT. The CDR3 loop spans 14 amino acids. The CDR3 region is CASSESGGWVTQYF. The CDR3 nucleotides read TGTGCCAGCAGTGAATCAGGGGGCTGGGTGACCCAGTACTTC.

The V gene is TRBV6-6, the J gene TRBJ2-5, with 8 bases fitting TRBD1. V was clipped by 4 bases and J by 5 bases; unmatched bases: 3. This CDR3 comprises 13 residues. Germline lookup yields CDR1 MNHNY and CDR2 SVGAGI (reference sequence). The DNA for the CDR3 is TGTGCCAGCAGTTCCCGACAGGGGGAGACCCAGTACTTC. Translating gives CASSSRQGETQYF.

The chain couples TRBV7-2 to TRBJ2-1; TRBD2 matches at 9 bases. Per germline, CDR1 SGHTA and CDR2 FQGNSA. The CDR3 totals 15 residues. V lost 4 bases and J lost 9; bases outside the gene matches: 10. In DNA, the CDR3 is TGTGCCAGCAGCTCCCTGGGGCGGGAGGGCCCTGAGCAGTTCTTC. As protein: CASSSLGREGPEQFF.

In its sample, this clone was seen a few times. The rearrangement uses TRBV5-1 and TRBJ2-7, with a weak D call TRBD1 (5 bases). The germline V and J ends were trimmed by 4 bases and 9 bases, with 11 bases remaining between them. This CDR3 is 11 amino acids long. CDR1 SGHRS and CDR2 YFSETQ come from the germline V gene. The CDR3 DNA is TGCGCCAGCAGCAACCAGGGCGGGCAGTACTTC. This sequence encodes CASSNQGGQYF.